These T cell receptor beta chains were read from a single sample in a study of T cell repertoires in breast cancer. TCRdb reprocessed the emulsion pairing reads with MiXCR, giving one entry per CDR3 protein. Of some 360 distinct CDR3 sequences in the sample, about 50% are singletons; the top ten hold approximately 87%. Sample: CD8+ T cells. The receptors derive from a pool of human donors with breast cancer or a healthy control (not recorded which). The CDR3 runs from the conserved cysteine through the conserved F or W. Size is stated for part of the rows, as once, few or many counts, or as a class when the clone is expanded.

j_call,v_call,clone_size,cdr3_aa
TRBJ2-7,TRBV7-2,.,CASSPPGAEFHEQYF
TRBJ2-5,TRBV6-5,.,CALRYSEGPEDF
TRBJ2-1,TRBV7-3,medium-sized,CASSFGAGVGEQFF
TRBJ2-5,TRBV7-3,many,CASSSTGGFQETQYF
TRBJ2-5,TRBV7-6,.,CASSSRPETQYF
TRBJ1-5,TRBV7-2,medium-sized,CASSLLGLGAGNQPQHF
TRBJ2-2,TRBV28,few,CASSLGGLGGELFF
TRBJ1-2,TRBV19,.,CASSIRDGYYGYTF
TRBJ1-2,TRBV6-1,.,CATRLGDGYTF
TRBJ1-6,TRBV7-2,few,CASSLAEGSSYNSPLHF
TRBJ2-7,TRBV7-9,.,CASSLAGEREGKYF
TRBJ1-5,TRBV28,few,CASRRKGQPQHF
TRBJ2-1,TRBV7-3,few,CASSLSSYNEQFF
TRBJ1-1,TRBV7-3,.,CASSLTGGMNTEAGF
TRBJ1-5,TRBV7-3,.,CAGWGKRRSNQPQHF
TRBJ2-5,TRBV7-2,few,CASNRGQTQETQYF
TRBJ1-5,TRBV6-9,few,CASSSGHGGNQPQHF
TRBJ2-1,TRBV7-3,.,CASSFGTSGGGQFF
TRBJ1-5,TRBV28,.,CASSSGQGSNQPQHF
TRBJ2-5,TRBV7-8,medium-sized,CASSSSLSAGETQYF
TRBJ1-1,TRBV7-3,.,CASSSTMDTEAFF
TRBJ2-3,TRBV7-3,once,CASSLTRWADTQYF
TRBJ2-3,TRBV6-6,medium-sized,CASSLGDEWTDTQYF
TRBJ2-1,TRBV6-8,.,CASSYSEDKEKFF
TRBJ2-3,TRBV7-6,.,CASSLSNAGQRKNTQYF